A single T cell receptor (beta chain) is shown here with its context. Its specificity is not known. Clinical symptoms, serum thyroxine, TRAb, thyroid ultrasound and orbital computed tomography informed diagnoses. This record comes from a study of T cells in Graves' hyperthyroidism and ophthalmopathy. Notes on the study in general: Ophthalmopathy, which appeared later, was predicted by the model a median approximately 6.7 months before onset. Most thyroid clonotypes expanded above 0.001 appeared in blood too.

Germline values: CDR1 MDHEN, CDR2 SYDVKM. Unmatched junction bases numbered 13, after V lost 5 bases and J lost 0 bases. This CDR3 contains 18 residues. Researchers amplified the TCR beta CDR3 regions from RNA transcripts. HTBI primers drove first-round RT-PCR of the TCR CDR3. TCRdb re-derived calls from the multiplex PCR reads in MiXCR, one entry per CDR3 protein. Of roughly 250,000 distinct CDR3 sequences in the sample, 20% to 25% were seen once. The TCR comes from a man aged 25 to 40 with Graves' ophthalmopathy. The chain combines TRBV28 with TRBJ1-5, with TRBD1 matching over 7 bases. The sample was blood. CDR3 amino acids: CASSPRGGGPYSNQPQHF. Here the CDR3 DNA reads TGTGCCAGCAGTCCGAGGGGAGGGGGCCCATATAGCAATCAGCCCCAGCATTTT.